The 21 T cell receptor beta chains below come from one sample, sequenced in a study of chemoradiotherapy in HPV16-positive cancers. Sequencing used immunoSEQ multiplex PCR; TCRdb keeps in-frame clones, though not all of them. This table has approximately 6,200 clones, 88% appearing once. The sequencing here drew on blood, taken from a patient who underwent chemoradiotherapy. The receptors derive from a human donor with HPV-associated anogenital cancer.

This sequence joins TRBV5-3 and TRBJ2-5; 9 nucleotides match TRBD2. TRBV5-3 carries the ORF label, with uncertain function. The CDR3 consists of 14 residues. V lost 9 bases, J lost 0 bases, and 6 bases stayed unmatched. The CDR3 DNA is TGTGCCATATCTAGCGGGGTCCACCAAGAGACCCAGTACTTC. Translating gives CAISSGVHQETQYF.

The rearrangement joins TRBV5-1 to TRBJ2-1; D perhaps matches TRBD2 (5 bases). This CDR3 spans 15 amino acids. The ends were cut back, 0 bases at V and 4 bases at J, with 11 bases in the middle. Per germline, CDR1 SGHRS and CDR2 YFSETQ. The CDR3 coding sequence is TGCGCCAGCAGCTTGGGAGGGTATGGGTACAATGAGCAGTTCTTC. Amino acids: CASSLGGYGYNEQFF.

V is TRBV11-2 and J is TRBJ1-6; tentatively, D is TRBD1 (5 bases). From germline, CDR1 is SGHAT and CDR2 FQNNGV. The CDR3 is 14 residues long. V was shortened by 2 bases and J by 8 bases, with 10 bases between the two germline ends. CDR3 loop: CASSLSGFDSPLHF. DNA of the CDR3: TGTGCCAGCAGCTTATCAGGGTTCGATTCACCCCTCCACTTT. Complete variable domain (other parts from reference TRBV11-2 and TRBJ1-6): EAGVAQSPRYKIIEKRQSVAFWCNPISGHATLYWYQQILGQGPKLLIQFQNNGVVDDSQLPKDRFSAERLKGVDSTLKIQPAKLEDSAVYLCASSLSGFDSPLHFGNGTRLTVT.

The V and J genes are TRBV18 and TRBJ2-7; a possible D gene is TRBD2 (5 bases). This CDR3 region has 13 residues. The germline V and J ends were trimmed by 4 bases and 0 bases, with 7 bases remaining between them. Germline CDR1 is KGHSH and CDR2 is LQKENI. The CDR3 nucleotides read TGTGCCAGCTCACGAGGGAGCTCCTACGAGCAGTACTTC. Amino acids: CASSRGSSYEQYF.

Only one count was recorded for this clone. This rearrangement joins TRBV14 to TRBJ2-2; 12 bases align to TRBD2. Germline CDR1 SGHDN, CDR2 FVKESK. This CDR3 contains 18 residues. J was trimmed by 5 bases and V by 1 base; bases with no gene match: 8. This CDR3 is CASSQGLAGVGITGELFF. The CDR3 DNA sequence: TGTGCCAGCAGCCAAGGACTAGCGGGAGTTGGAATTACCGGGGAGCTGTTTTTT.

This clone has only a few counts. This chain connects TRBV7-2 to TRBJ1-2, with a weak D call TRBD1 (6 bases). The CDR3 covers 14 residues. Trimming cost V 1 base and J 0 bases, with 6 bases left between them. Germline CDR1 is SGHTA and CDR2 is FQGNSA. The CDR3 DNA is TGTGCCAGCAGCTTAGGGACAGCTAACTATGGCTACACCTTC. Amino acid sequence: CASSLGTANYGYTF.

CDR3 sequence reads: CAISDFGQGDYGYTF. The DNA for the CDR3 is TGTGCCATCAGTGATTTTGGACAGGGCGACTATGGCTACACCTTC. The rearrangement links TRBV10-3 to TRBJ1-2; 8 nucleotides match TRBD1. The junction had 6 bases not matched to a gene; V was cut back by 3 bases and J by 3 bases. The CDR3 extends over 15 amino acids. Per the germline V gene, CDR1 is ENHRY and CDR2 is SYGVKD.

This clone was counted once. Here the CDR3 reads CASSPRTAQETQYF. CDR3 DNA sequence: TGTGCCAGCAGCCCCAGGACCGCTCAAGAGACCCAGTACTTC. The chain joins TRBV9 to TRBJ2-5; unclear D gene. Deletions cut 4 bases from V and 2 bases from J, with 12 bases between. The CDR3 length is 14 residues. Germline CDR1 is SGDLS and CDR2 is YYNGEE.

The chain is built from TRBV28 and TRBJ1-2, with no clear D. The germline V and J ends were trimmed by 6 bases and 5 bases, with 7 bases remaining between them. The CDR3 has 11 amino acids. Germline loops: CDR1 MDHEN, CDR2 SYDVKM. This CDR3 is CASSGIYGYTF. CDR3 bases: TGTGCCAGCAGCGGGATTTATGGCTACACCTTC.

The CDR3 spells CASSLFRRDAYYGYTF. The DNA for the CDR3 is TGTGCCAGCAGCCTCTTTCGGCGGGACGCCTACTATGGCTACACCTTC. The V gene is TRBV14, the J gene TRBJ1-2, with D perhaps TRBD1 (5 bases). Germline values: CDR1 SGHDN, CDR2 FVKESK. The CDR3 runs to 16 residues. The V and J ends lost 4 bases and 3 bases respectively, with 18 bases between them.

The chain carries TRBV7-9 and TRBJ2-3; D is perhaps TRBD1 (6 bases). Trimming removed 1 base from V and 2 bases from J, with 7 bases in between. CDR3 length: 14 amino acids. From germline, CDR1 is SEHNR and CDR2 FQNEAQ (reference sequence). Here the CDR3 DNA reads TGTGCCAGCAGCTTAGGACAGGCCACAGATACGCAGTATTTT. It encodes CASSLGQATDTQYF. Complete variable domain (other parts from reference TRBV7-9 and TRBJ2-3): DTGVSQNPRHKITKRGQNVTFRCDPISEHNRLYWYRQTLGQGPEFLTYFQNEAQLEKSRLLSDRFSAERPKGSFSTLEIQRTEQGDSAMYLCASSLGQATDTQYFGPGTRLTVL.

A note on this clone: The junction does not match germline at one end; this may be a read error. The V and J genes are TRBV11-3 and TRBJ2-2; D may correspond to TRBD1 or TRBD2 (5 bases each). CDR1 is SGHNT and CDR2 is YENEEA in the germline V gene. The CDR3 runs to 14 residues. CDR3 nucleotide sequence: TGTGCCAGCAGCCCGGGACCGAACGCCGGGGAGCTGTTTTTT. As protein: CASSPGPNAGELFF.

The genes are TRBV28 and TRBJ2-3; tentatively, D is TRBD1 (5 bases). V lost 2 bases and J lost 6, with 9 bases in between. The germline CDR1 and CDR2 sequences are MDHEN and SYDVKM. The CDR3 is 13 residues long. CDR3 residues: CASSLQGADTQYF. In DNA, the CDR3 is TGTGCCAGCAGTTTACAAGGGGCCGATACGCAGTATTTT.

This chain uses TRBV27 with TRBJ1-5; D not certain. CDR3 length: 15 residues. Germline loops: CDR1 MNHEY, CDR2 SMNVEV (reference sequence). Trimming pared 1 base from V and 4 bases from J, leaving 11 bases between. In DNA form, the CDR3 reads TGTGCCAGCAGTTTATTTTTCGGGCGGAATCAGCCCCAGCATTTT. Protein product: CASSLFFGRNQPQHF.

J is TRBJ1-2 and V is TRBV5-4, with D possibly TRBD1 on 5 matching bases. V lost 2 bases to trimming and J lost 3 bases, with 14 bases between them. The CDR3 is 15 residues long. Germline V lookup: CDR1 SGHNT, CDR2 YYREEE (reference sequence). As DNA, the CDR3 is TGTGCCAGCAGCTTCTCAGGGTTGAATCACTATGGCTACACCTTC. Translation: CASSFSGLNHYGYTF.

The chain carries TRBV19 and TRBJ2-6, with D hard to call. Germline V gene sequence: CDR1 LNHDA, CDR2 SQIVND (reference sequence). The germline V and J ends were trimmed by 10 bases and 0 bases, with 7 bases remaining between them. The CDR3 length is 13 residues. The CDR3 loop reads CATRFSGANVLTF. In nucleotides, the CDR3 is TGTGCCACCAGGTTCTCTGGGGCCAACGTCCTGACTTTC.

The chain employs TRBV2 and TRBJ2-7; D unclear. CDR1 is SNHLY and CDR2 is FYNNEI in the germline V gene. This CDR3 contains 13 residues. Trimming took off 6 bases at V and 4 bases at J, with 13 bases between the two ends. The CDR3 sequence is CASRITAGYEQYF. DNA for the CDR3: TGTGCCAGCAGGATTACCGCCGGTTACGAGCAGTACTTC.

J is TRBJ2-3 and V is TRBV18; tentative D call: TRBD1 (5 bases). The length of the CDR3 is 14 residues. Trimming removed 8 bases from V and 2 bases from J, with 14 bases in between. The V gene's germline CDR1 is KGHSH and CDR2 LQKENI. CDR3: CASTGPQSTDTQYF. CDR3 DNA sequence: TGTGCCAGCACAGGTCCACAATCCACAGATACGCAGTATTTT.

The J gene is TRBJ1-4, the V gene TRBV9, with D hard to call. CDR3 length: 13 residues. V was trimmed by 8 bases and J by 3 bases, leaving 11 bases between them. Germline V CDR1 and CDR2: SGDLS, YYNGEE. The CDR3 here is CARKALANEKLFF. CDR3 coding DNA: TGTGCCAGAAAAGCCTTGGCTAATGAAAAACTGTTTTTT.

This clone was detected only once. The CDR3 nucleotides are TGCGCCAGCAGTGAGGGTACAGGGGGCGCATACGAGCAGTACTTC. Its translation: CASSEGTGGAYEQYF. The chain recombines TRBV10-1 with TRBJ2-7; TRBD1 matches 9 bases. The germline V gene encodes CDR1 WNHNN and CDR2 SYGVQD (reference sequence). There are 15 residues in the CDR3. With 2 bases clipped from V and 4 bases from J, the junction kept 6 bases outside the gene matches.

This clone was counted a single time. The chain has TRBV7-9 and TRBJ2-5, with 7 bases identical to TRBD1. This CDR3 is built from 17 residues. Germline V CDR1 and CDR2: SEHNR, FQNEAQ (reference sequence). The V segment lost 4 bases and the J segment 9 bases; nucleotides outside the gene matches: 20. For the CDR3, the DNA is TGTGCCAGCAGCTGGGTACCTCTGGGACAGACAGCCGGGGCCCAGTACTTC. Residues: CASSWVPLGQTAGAQYF.